This record concerns one T cell receptor (beta chain) sequence. These data originate in a study of blood T cell repertoires in COVID-19. Study background: Acute-phase and convalescent COVID-19 samples originated in the United States, Italy and Spain. T cells, B-cell-depleted T cells, or PBMCs provided the cDNA or gDNA that served as material.

The assay was immunoSEQ multiplex PCR, and TCRdb's table has in-frame clones only and misses some. The table lists 150,000 to 200,000 clones, just under 90% of them singletons. The length of the CDR3 is 15 residues. Germline V CDR1 and CDR2: SGHAT, FQNNGV. V was clipped by 0 bases and J by 3 bases; unmatched bases: 3. This chain joins TRBV11-2 and TRBJ2-7, with TRBD1 identical over 9 bases. Sequenced input: peripheral blood. The clonotype was recovered from a woman in her 70s with COVID-19, enrolled during active disease. CDR3 residues: CASSLDMGQGYEQYF. The CDR3 DNA sequence: TGTGCCAGCAGCTTAGACATGGGACAGGGCTACGAGCAGTACTTC. The full variable domain, in which reference TRBV11-2 and TRBJ2-7 provide the parts outside the CDR3, is EAGVAQSPRYKIIEKRQSVAFWCNPISGHATLYWYQQILGQGPKLLIQFQNNGVVDDSQLPKDRFSAERLKGVDSTLKIQPAKLEDSAVYLCASSLDMGQGYEQYFGPGTRLTVT.